These 12 T cell receptor beta chains share one sample of origin, sequenced in a study of shared clonotypes between healthy human individuals. The table came from immunoSEQ multiplex PCR; TCRdb's copy has only in-frame clones and leaves some out. The profile shows some 360,000 clones, around four fifths of them singletons. What was sequenced was memory CD4+ T cells sorted from blood. Subset described: CD45RA-negative fraction. These receptors were collected from a man aged 25-40 years in good health.

V gene TRBV2 combines with J gene TRBJ1-5, with D unresolved. The CDR3 contains 16 residues. V was trimmed by 2 bases and J by 3 bases, leaving 14 bases between them. The germline V gene encodes CDR1 SNHLY and CDR2 FYNNEI. CDR3 loop: CASSELILGLNQPQHF. CDR3 DNA: TGTGCCAGCAGTGAACTTATTTTAGGGCTCAATCAGCCCCAGCATTTT.

This clone was observed a few times. This chain connects TRBV5-1 to TRBJ1-1; a possible D gene is TRBD1 (6 bases). CDR1 and CDR2 from the germline V gene are SGHRS and YFSETQ. V gave up 5 bases and J gave up 0 bases, with 11 bases separating them. The CDR3 runs to 14 residues. CDR3 sequence (DNA): TGCGCCAGCAGGGGGGCCTTCATGAACACTGAAGCTTTCTTT. Its translation is CASRGAFMNTEAFF. The full variable domain, with the rest looked up from reference TRBV5-1 and TRBJ1-1, is KAGVTQTPRYLIKTRGQQVTLSCSPISGHRSVSWYQQTPGQGLQFLFEYFSETQRNKGNFPGRFSGRQFSNSRSEMNVSTLELGDSALYLCASRGAFMNTEAFFGQGTRLTVV.

This clone was seen once. The chain employs TRBV5-6 and TRBJ2-1; 11 bases line up with TRBD2. Trimming took 0 bases from V and 7 from J; bases not matched to a gene: 6. This CDR3 contains 16 residues. In germline, CDR1 is SGHDT, CDR2 YYEEEE. In nucleotides, the CDR3 is TGTGCCAGCAGCTTGGTGTCTAGCGGGAGGTCTAATGAGCAGTTCTTC. It translates to CASSLVSSGRSNEQFF.

The CDR3 region is CASSFTGTGNTIYF. CDR3 coding DNA: TGTGCCAGCAGCTTCACCGGGACTGGAAACACCATATATTTT. The gene calls are TRBV6-6 and TRBJ1-3, with D hard to call. Between the trimmed V and J ends, which lost 6 bases and 2 bases, there was a span of 11 bases. This CDR3 comprises 14 residues. Germline V gives CDR1 MNHNY, CDR2 SVGAGI (reference sequence).

In regard to this clone: The junction differs from germline at one of its ends, possibly a read error. The chain uses TRBV9 and TRBJ2-1, with 11 positions matching TRBD2. CDR3 length: 16 residues. CDR1 SGDLS and CDR2 YYNGEE come from the germline V gene. The CDR3 region has the DNA TGTGCCAGCAGCCCCCATAGCGGGAGGGCCTACAGTGAGCAGTTCTTC. Its translation is CASSPHSGRAYSEQFF.

This clone was seen a single time. This chain joins TRBV18 and TRBJ1-1; D remains ambiguous. Germline CDR1 KGHSH, CDR2 LQKENI. CDR3 size: 16 residues. Trimming pared 3 bases from V and 6 bases from J, leaving 20 bases between. CDR3 sequence reads: CASSPPPLLGNSEAFF. The CDR3 nucleotides are TGTGCCAGCTCACCTCCCCCTCTCCTAGGAAATTCTGAAGCTTTCTTT.

The genes are TRBV6-1 and TRBJ1-4; 9 bases are shared with TRBD1. Germline V lookup: CDR1 MNHNS, CDR2 SASEGT. Germline trimming cut 7 bases from V and 5 bases from J; bases unmatched to any gene: 5. CDR3 length equals 14 residues. The CDR3 DNA is TGTGCCAGCAATCTGGACAGGGGAAATGAAAAACTGTTTTTT. Protein product: CASNLDRGNEKLFF.

The chain combines TRBV27 with TRBJ2-1, with D possibly being TRBD1 (6 bases). The CDR3 loop spans 13 amino acids. In germline, CDR1 is MNHEY, CDR2 SMNVEV (reference sequence). V shed 5 bases and J shed 7 bases, with 12 bases lying between them. The CDR3 DNA reads as TGTGCCAGCAGTACCGAAACAGGGAATGAGCAGTTCTTC. Residues: CASSTETGNEQFF.

V gene TRBV5-6 combines with J gene TRBJ2-4, with 8 bases identical to TRBD2. Losses at the gene ends were 2 bases for V and 12 bases for J; bases not matched to a gene: 10. This CDR3 comprises 14 residues. Germline V CDR1 and CDR2: SGHDT, YYEEEE. The CDR3 protein is CASSLMTSVLNQYF. CDR3 DNA sequence: TGTGCCAGCAGCTTAATGACTAGCGTCCTCAATCAGTACTTC.

CDR3 region: CASSVISGRSNEQFF. The CDR3, as DNA: TGCGCCAGCAGCGTTATTAGCGGCAGGAGTAATGAGCAGTTCTTC. The chain employs TRBV5-1 and TRBJ2-1; D might be TRBD2 (6 bases). Germline lookup yields CDR1 SGHRS and CDR2 YFSETQ. CDR3 length equals 15 residues. Trimming took off 4 bases at V and 7 bases at J, with 18 bases between the two ends.

J is TRBJ1-5 and V is TRBV5-1; D uncertain. Germline-derived CDR1 and CDR2 are SGHRS and YFSETQ. V lost 4 bases, J lost 4 bases, and 21 bases lay in between. The CDR3 runs to 17 residues. CDR3 residues: CASSPPAYRELNQPQHF. CDR3 coding DNA: TGCGCCAGCAGCCCCCCCGCATACCGGGAGCTAAATCAGCCCCAGCATTTT.

The chain carries TRBV5-1 and TRBJ2-5; D is perhaps TRBD2 (5 bases). CDR3 length: 17 amino acids. Trimming cost V 1 base and J 2 bases, with 18 bases left between them. The germline V gene has CDR1 SGHRS and CDR2 YFSETQ. This CDR3 is CASSLIVQAGLQETQYF. In nucleotides, the CDR3 is TGCGCCAGCAGCTTGATTGTCCAGGCGGGTCTACAAGAGACCCAGTACTTC.